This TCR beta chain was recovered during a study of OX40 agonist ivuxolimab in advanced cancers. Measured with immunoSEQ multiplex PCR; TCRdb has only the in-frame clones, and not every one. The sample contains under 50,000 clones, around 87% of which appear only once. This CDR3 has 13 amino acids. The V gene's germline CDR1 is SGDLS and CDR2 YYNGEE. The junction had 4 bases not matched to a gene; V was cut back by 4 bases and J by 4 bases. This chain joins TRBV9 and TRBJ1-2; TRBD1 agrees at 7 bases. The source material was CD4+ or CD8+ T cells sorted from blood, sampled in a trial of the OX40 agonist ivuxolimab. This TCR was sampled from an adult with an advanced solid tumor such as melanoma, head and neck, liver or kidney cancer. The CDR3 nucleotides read TGTGCCAGCAGCTCGGGACAGACCTATGGCTACACCTTC. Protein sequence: CASSSGQTYGYTF.